These T cell receptor beta chains were read from a single sample in a study of early T cells in non-severe SARS-CoV-2 infection. TCRdb passed the 5' RACE reads through MiXCR, listing each CDR3 protein once. The sample lists around 27,000 distinct CDR3 sequences, over 8.5% occurring once. Sequenced: whole blood. The source is an adult who was a healthcare worker with PCR-confirmed SARS-CoV-2 infection or an uninfected control (not recorded which). Each CDR3 is given with its conserved first and last residue. A D gene is named only where the DNA matches it firmly. Only some rows state a clone size, as once, few, many or a class for expanded clones.

D gene: .; J gene: TRBJ1-1; clone size: many; V gene: TRBV14; CDR3 protein: CASSHVGGSPGAFF; CDR3 DNA: TGTGCCAGCAGCCATGTTGGGGGCTCGCCCGGAGCTTTCTTT
D gene: .; J gene: TRBJ1-5; clone size: many; V gene: TRBV2; CDR3 protein: CASSDRVSNQPQHF; CDR3 DNA: TGTGCCAGCAGTGACAGAGTAAGCAATCAGCCCCAGCATTTT
D gene: TRBD2; J gene: TRBJ2-1; clone size: .; V gene: TRBV6-4; CDR3 protein: CASSGSGDREQFF; CDR3 DNA: TGTGCCAGCAGTGGAAGCGGGGATCGTGAGCAGTTCTTC
D gene: .; J gene: TRBJ2-7; clone size: .; V gene: TRBV7-6; CDR3 protein: CASSPVGGNTYEQYF; CDR3 DNA: TGTGCCAGCAGCCCAGTAGGGGGGAATACCTACGAGCAGTACTTC
D gene: TRBD1; J gene: TRBJ2-4; clone size: .; V gene: TRBV11-2; CDR3 protein: CASSPRGQGPFENIQYF; CDR3 DNA: TGTGCCAGCAGCCCCCGGGGACAGGGGCCATTCGAAAACATTCAGTACTTC
D gene: TRBD1; J gene: TRBJ2-1; clone size: many; V gene: TRBV7-6; CDR3 protein: CASSFAPGQGDNEQFF; CDR3 DNA: TGTGCCAGCAGCTTCGCCCCGGGACAGGGGGACAATGAGCAGTTCTTC
D gene: TRBD1; J gene: TRBJ2-1; clone size: few; V gene: TRBV25-1; CDR3 protein: CASRDRGRLDEQFF; CDR3 DNA: TGTGCCAGCCGGGACAGGGGGCGCCTGGATGAGCAGTTCTTC
D gene: TRBD1; J gene: TRBJ2-7; clone size: many; V gene: TRBV7-8; CDR3 protein: CASSSDRVDEQYF; CDR3 DNA: TGTGCCAGCAGCTCCGACAGGGTGGACGAGCAGTACTTC
D gene: .; J gene: TRBJ1-1; clone size: .; V gene: TRBV10-3; CDR3 protein: CAISEGNTEAFF; CDR3 DNA: TGTGCCATCAGTGAGGGGAACACTGAAGCTTTCTTT
D gene: TRBD1; J gene: TRBJ2-7; clone size: few; V gene: TRBV7-9; CDR3 protein: CASSYRGGYEQYF; CDR3 DNA: TGTGCCAGCAGCTACAGGGGTGGGTACGAGCAGTACTTC
D gene: .; J gene: TRBJ1-5; clone size: few; V gene: TRBV7-9; CDR3 protein: CASSPGQAVGNQPQHF; CDR3 DNA: TGTGCCAGCAGCCCCGGCCAGGCAGTAGGCAATCAGCCCCAGCATTTT
D gene: .; J gene: TRBJ1-1; clone size: many; V gene: TRBV5-4; CDR3 protein: CASSLGKGRGEAFF; CDR3 DNA: TGTGCCAGCAGCTTGGGGAAGGGACGGGGTGAAGCTTTCTTT
D gene: .; J gene: TRBJ1-2; clone size: many; V gene: TRBV30; CDR3 protein: CAWSYRGEGDGYTF; CDR3 DNA: TGTGCCTGGAGTTACCGCGGGGAGGGGGATGGCTACACCTTC
D gene: .; J gene: TRBJ2-5; clone size: .; V gene: TRBV12-3/TRBV12-4; CDR3 protein: CASSLLPGILSSSTSNQETQYF; CDR3 DNA: TGTGCCAGCAGTCTACTACCGGGCATCTTATCCTCTAGTACGTCGAACCAAGAGACCCAGTACTTC
D gene: .; J gene: TRBJ2-5; clone size: .; V gene: TRBV5-1; CDR3 protein: CASSLGAGRQETQYF; CDR3 DNA: TGCGCCAGCAGCCTGGGGGCGGGCCGCCAGGAGACCCAGTACTTC
D gene: TRBD1; J gene: TRBJ1-4; clone size: many; V gene: TRBV7-2; CDR3 protein: CASSYTESQGANEKLFF; CDR3 DNA: TGTGCCAGCAGCTATACCGAATCACAGGGGGCTAATGAAAAACTGTTTTTT
D gene: TRBD1; J gene: TRBJ1-1; clone size: many; V gene: TRBV5-4; CDR3 protein: CASSGRGRGTEAFF; CDR3 DNA: TGTGCCAGCAGTGGCAGGGGGAGAGGGACTGAAGCTTTCTTT
D gene: .; J gene: TRBJ2-3; clone size: once; V gene: TRBV12-3/TRBV12-4; CDR3 protein: CASTSMDTDTQYF; CDR3 DNA: TGTGCCAGCACCTCTATGGACACAGATACGCAGTATTTT
D gene: .; J gene: TRBJ2-3; clone size: few; V gene: TRBV10-3; CDR3 protein: CAISGSGDTDTQYF; CDR3 DNA: TGTGCCATCAGTGGTTCAGGGGACACAGATACGCAGTATTTT
D gene: .; J gene: TRBJ1-4; clone size: .; V gene: TRBV11-2; CDR3 protein: CASSLMRTVTTNEKLFF; CDR3 DNA: TGTGCCAGCAGCTTAATGAGGACAGTTACAACTAATGAAAAACTGTTTTTT
D gene: .; J gene: TRBJ1-2; clone size: few; V gene: TRBV11-2; CDR3 protein: CASRRTGANYGYTF; CDR3 DNA: TGTGCCAGCAGACGGACGGGAGCTAACTATGGCTACACCTTC
D gene: .; J gene: TRBJ2-1; clone size: many; V gene: TRBV12-3/TRBV12-4; CDR3 protein: CASSPGPYNEQFF; CDR3 DNA: TGTGCCAGCAGCCCGGGGCCCTACAATGAGCAGTTCTTC
D gene: TRBD1; J gene: TRBJ2-7; clone size: .; V gene: TRBV19; CDR3 protein: CASSIGTGTGDEQYF; CDR3 DNA: TGTGCCAGTAGTATAGGTACCGGGACAGGGGACGAGCAGTACTTC
D gene: .; J gene: TRBJ2-5; clone size: many; V gene: TRBV7-9; CDR3 protein: CASSLDHGETQYF; CDR3 DNA: TGTGCCAGCAGCTTAGACCACGGAGAGACCCAGTACTTC
D gene: TRBD2; J gene: TRBJ2-7; clone size: medium-sized; V gene: TRBV7-2; CDR3 protein: CASSSSGGPAYEQYF; CDR3 DNA: TGTGCCAGCAGCTCCAGCGGGGGGCCTGCCTACGAGCAGTACTTC
D gene: .; J gene: TRBJ1-6; clone size: .; V gene: TRBV30; CDR3 protein: CAWSVLGNSPLHF; CDR3 DNA: TGTGCCTGGAGTGTCCTGGGGAATTCACCCCTCCACTTT
D gene: .; J gene: TRBJ2-2; clone size: .; V gene: TRBV12-5; CDR3 protein: CASGLALQGPGELFF; CDR3 DNA: TGTGCTAGTGGTTTGGCTCTACAGGGTCCCGGGGAGCTGTTTTTT
D gene: TRBD1; J gene: TRBJ1-6; clone size: many; V gene: TRBV12-3/TRBV12-4; CDR3 protein: CASSTRGQGPNSPLHF; CDR3 DNA: TGTGCCAGCAGTACCCGTGGACAGGGCCCGAATTCACCCCTCCACTTT
D gene: .; J gene: TRBJ1-3; clone size: .; V gene: TRBV18; CDR3 protein: CASSPPNGNTIYF; CDR3 DNA: TGTGCCAGCTCACCTCCGAATGGAAACACCATATATTTT
D gene: .; J gene: TRBJ1-2; clone size: many; V gene: TRBV10-3; CDR3 protein: CAIKAGDYGYTF; CDR3 DNA: TGTGCCATCAAAGCGGGGGACTATGGCTACACCTTC
D gene: TRBD1; J gene: TRBJ2-5; clone size: many; V gene: TRBV7-8; CDR3 protein: CASSTQTGSLTETQYF; CDR3 DNA: TGTGCCAGCAGCACCCAGACAGGGTCGTTAACGGAGACCCAGTACTTC
D gene: TRBD1; J gene: TRBJ1-2; clone size: few; V gene: TRBV27; CDR3 protein: CASRAGQGNGYTF; CDR3 DNA: TGTGCCAGCAGGGCGGGACAGGGGAATGGCTACACCTTC
D gene: .; J gene: TRBJ2-7; clone size: many; V gene: TRBV5-6; CDR3 protein: CASRATGIGEQYF; CDR3 DNA: TGTGCCAGCAGGGCTACAGGGATCGGAGAGCAGTACTTC
D gene: TRBD1; J gene: TRBJ1-3; clone size: many; V gene: TRBV7-6; CDR3 protein: CASSPRTGSGNTIYF; CDR3 DNA: TGTGCCAGCAGCCCAAGGACAGGTTCTGGAAACACCATATATTTT
D gene: .; J gene: TRBJ1-2; clone size: few; V gene: TRBV12-3/TRBV12-4; CDR3 protein: CASRRDVDGYGYTF; CDR3 DNA: TGTGCCAGCAGAAGGGACGTTGACGGCTATGGCTACACCTTC
D gene: TRBD2; J gene: TRBJ2-3; clone size: .; V gene: TRBV7-6; CDR3 protein: CASSTSGGAADTQYF; CDR3 DNA: TGTGCCAGCAGCACTAGCGGGGGGGCCGCGGATACGCAGTATTTT
D gene: TRBD2; J gene: TRBJ2-1; clone size: few; V gene: TRBV9; CDR3 protein: CASSPGLAGTKNPYNEQFF; CDR3 DNA: TGTGCCAGCAGCCCGGGACTAGCGGGGACCAAAAACCCTTACAATGAGCAGTTCTTC
D gene: .; J gene: TRBJ2-3; clone size: .; V gene: TRBV7-2; CDR3 protein: CASSFRRTSSTDTQYF; CDR3 DNA: TGTGCCAGCAGCTTTCGCAGGACCTCTAGCACAGATACGCAGTATTTT
D gene: TRBD2; J gene: TRBJ2-3; clone size: many; V gene: TRBV30; CDR3 protein: CAWSVGWTSGSTDTQYF; CDR3 DNA: TGTGCCTGGAGTGTAGGGTGGACTAGCGGGAGCACAGATACGCAGTATTTT
D gene: TRBD1; J gene: TRBJ1-3; clone size: medium-sized; V gene: TRBV7-3; CDR3 protein: CASSLGTGTGNTIYF; CDR3 DNA: TGTGCCAGCAGCTTGGGGACAGGGACTGGAAACACCATATATTTT
D gene: TRBD1; J gene: TRBJ2-7; clone size: .; V gene: TRBV7-6; CDR3 protein: CASSRDRVGEQYF; CDR3 DNA: TGTGCCAGCAGCAGGGACAGGGTTGGGGAGCAGTACTTC
D gene: .; J gene: TRBJ2-7; clone size: .; V gene: TRBV7-2; CDR3 protein: CASSLERRDYEQYF; CDR3 DNA: TGTGCCAGCAGCTTGGAGAGGAGAGACTACGAGCAGTACTTC
D gene: .; J gene: TRBJ2-1; clone size: many; V gene: TRBV19; CDR3 protein: CASSRTRTHNEQFF; CDR3 DNA: TGTGCCAGTAGCCGGACACGAACCCACAATGAGCAGTTCTTC
D gene: TRBD2; J gene: TRBJ2-3; clone size: few; V gene: TRBV7-2; CDR3 protein: CASSSRLAGSTDTQYF; CDR3 DNA: TGTGCCAGCAGCTCTCGACTAGCGGGGAGCACAGATACGCAGTATTTT
D gene: .; J gene: TRBJ2-3; clone size: many; V gene: TRBV18; CDR3 protein: CASSPGMSDTQYF; CDR3 DNA: TGTGCCAGCTCGCCCGGCATGTCAGATACGCAGTATTTT
D gene: TRBD2; J gene: TRBJ2-5; clone size: .; V gene: TRBV6-2/TRBV6-3; CDR3 protein: CASSVAGAFQETQYF; CDR3 DNA: TGTGCCAGCAGTGTAGCGGGGGCCTTCCAAGAGACCCAGTACTTC
D gene: .; J gene: TRBJ1-6; clone size: .; V gene: TRBV2; CDR3 protein: CASAGLKGSPLHF; CDR3 DNA: TGTGCCAGCGCGGGACTAAAGGGGTCACCCCTCCACTTT
D gene: .; J gene: TRBJ1-2; clone size: .; V gene: TRBV6-2/TRBV6-3; CDR3 protein: CASSFLGDVDVRANYGYTF; CDR3 DNA: TGTGCCAGCAGTTTTCTCGGGGACGTGGACGTTCGTGCTAACTATGGCTACACCTTC
D gene: .; J gene: TRBJ2-7; clone size: many; V gene: TRBV6-4; CDR3 protein: CASSDDRADPYEQYF; CDR3 DNA: TGTGCCAGCAGTGACGATCGGGCCGACCCCTACGAGCAGTACTTC
D gene: .; J gene: TRBJ2-5; clone size: many; V gene: TRBV6-5; CDR3 protein: CASSYPRGGGKETQYF; CDR3 DNA: TGTGCCAGCAGTTACCCCCGAGGGGGAGGGAAAGAGACCCAGTACTTC
D gene: .; J gene: TRBJ2-2; clone size: many; V gene: TRBV2; CDR3 protein: CASSADPTGELFF; CDR3 DNA: TGTGCCAGCAGTGCAGATCCCACCGGGGAGCTGTTTTTT
D gene: .; J gene: TRBJ2-3; clone size: many; V gene: TRBV7-6; CDR3 protein: CASSPNHLATDTQYF; CDR3 DNA: TGTGCCAGCAGCCCGAACCACCTAGCAACAGATACGCAGTATTTT
D gene: .; J gene: TRBJ1-1; clone size: many; V gene: TRBV27; CDR3 protein: CASSTREITEAFF; CDR3 DNA: TGTGCCAGCAGTACTCGGGAGATCACTGAAGCTTTCTTT
D gene: TRBD1; J gene: TRBJ2-2; clone size: many; V gene: TRBV9; CDR3 protein: CASSVTGGNTGELFF; CDR3 DNA: TGTGCCAGCAGCGTTACAGGGGGCAACACCGGGGAGCTGTTTTTT
D gene: TRBD1; J gene: TRBJ2-1; clone size: medium-sized; V gene: TRBV11-3; CDR3 protein: CASSKGGRSEQFF; CDR3 DNA: TGTGCCAGCAGCAAAGGGGGCCGGTCGGAGCAGTTCTTC
D gene: .; J gene: TRBJ2-1; clone size: many; V gene: TRBV5-6; CDR3 protein: CASSPGPGSYNEQFF; CDR3 DNA: TGTGCCAGCAGCCCGGGACCCGGCTCCTACAATGAGCAGTTCTTC